This entry describes one T cell receptor beta chain. Trimming took off 2 bases at V and 7 bases at J, with 17 bases between the two ends. The CDR3 is made up of 15 amino acids. CDR1 and CDR2 from the germline V gene are MNHEY and SMNVEV (reference sequence). The sample belongs to a study of blood T cell repertoires in COVID-19. TCRdb's copy holds only in-frame clones and misses some; the assay was immunoSEQ multiplex PCR. This table holds 150,000 to 200,000 clones, approximately 81% found once. This rearrangement joins TRBV27 to TRBJ1-2; D gene uncertain. Sequencing input: peripheral blood. The TCR sequence derives from a human donor with acute or convalescent COVID-19. The donor label of this sample is uncertain. The CDR3 nucleotides are TGTGCCAGCAGTTTAAACGGAGCATTAGTTTTTGGCTACACCTTC. Encoded protein: CASSLNGALVFGYTF.